The 18 T cell receptor beta chains below all came from one sample that was sequenced in a study of control samples from healthy donors and cancer patients. Generated by immunoSEQ multiplex PCR, the TCRdb table keeps only in-frame clones and is missing some. The data hold some 130,000 clones, with 80% to 95% observed a single time. Material: blood. The origin of the receptors is a man aged 18-30 years in good health.

J is TRBJ1-6 and V is TRBV21-1. TRBV21-1 is recorded as a pseudogene. The CDR3 covers 18 residues. Written as DNA, the CDR3 is TGTGCCAGCAGCAAAGCGGTCATCGGGGTCTCCTATAATTCACCCCTCCACTTT. Translated, it gives CASSKAVIGVSYNSPLHF.

On this clone: Other DNA sequences within the sample encode an identical CDR3. The J gene is TRBJ2-1, the V gene TRBV2; the D is unclear. The germline CDR1 and CDR2 sequences are SNHLY and FYNNEI. CDR3 length equals 12 residues. The V end was cut by 6 bases, the J end by 4 bases, with 7 bases between. The DNA for the CDR3 is TGTGCCAGCAGCGCCACGTACAATGAGCAGTTCTTC. Its translation: CASSATYNEQFF. Complete variable domain (other parts from reference TRBV2 and TRBJ2-1): EPEVTQTPSHQVTQMGQEVILRCVPISNHLYFYWYRQILGQKVEFLVSFYNNEISEKSEIFDDQFSVERPDGSNFTLKIRSTKLEDSAMYFCASSATYNEQFFGPGTRLTVL.

This chain uses TRBV19 with TRBJ2-1; D gene unclear. This CDR3 is built from 14 residues. With 1 base removed from V and 7 bases from J, the gap between germline ends came to 11 bases. CDR1 and CDR2 (germline): LNHDA, SQIVND (reference sequence). This CDR3 is CASSIGHLGNEQFF. CDR3 DNA sequence: TGTGCCAGTAGTATAGGGCACCTCGGGAATGAGCAGTTCTTC.

The chain recombines TRBV9 with TRBJ1-1; D ambiguous. The CDR3 loop spans 13 amino acids. Germline V gene sequence: CDR1 SGDLS, CDR2 YYNGEE. V was pared by 4 bases and J by 11 bases, with 18 bases between. For the CDR3, the DNA is TGTGCCAGCAGCCCCCCGGTTGGGCCGCGGGCTTTCTTT. The encoded protein is CASSPPVGPRAFF.

This chain connects TRBV7-9 to TRBJ2-7; 10 nucleotides align to TRBD1. The trim removed 6 bases at V and 7 bases at J, leaving 15 bases unmatched. This CDR3 spans 16 amino acids. From germline, CDR1 is SEHNR and CDR2 FQNEAQ (reference sequence). CDR3 bases: TGTGCCAGCAGTTACCCCGGGACAGGGGACCTACGAGAGCAGTACTTC. Translated: CASSYPGTGDLREQYF.

The sample holds many counts of this clone. The chain combines TRBV27 with TRBJ1-3, with TRBD1 as a possible D gene (6 bases). The V end was cut by 6 bases, the J end by 0 bases, with 12 bases between. The V gene's germline CDR1 is MNHEY and CDR2 SMNVEV (reference sequence). The CDR3 extends over 15 amino acids. In DNA form, the CDR3 reads TGTGCCAGCAGCGCCGGGACAAACTCTGGAAACACCATATATTTT. Translated, it gives CASSAGTNSGNTIYF.

The chain joins TRBV2 to TRBJ1-4, with TRBD1 matching 7 bases. The CDR3 consists of 15 residues. Germline assignment: CDR1 SNHLY and CDR2 FYNNEI. After removal of 6 bases from V and 6 bases from J, the junction contained 10 bases not matched to a gene. CDR3 amino acids: CASRAYGTVDEKLFF. The CDR3 DNA reads TGTGCCAGCAGAGCCTACGGGACAGTAGATGAAAAACTGTTTTTT.

This chain uses TRBV13 with TRBJ2-7, with 9 bases matching TRBD2. V lost 4 bases, J lost 0 bases, and 7 bases stayed unmatched. The CDR3 loop spans 16 amino acids. Germline V gene data show CDR1 as PRHDT and CDR2 as FYEKMQ (reference sequence). For the CDR3, the DNA is TGTGCCAGCAGCTCCACGACTAGCGGCGACTCCTACGAGCAGTACTTC. It yields the protein CASSSTTSGDSYEQYF.

V gene TRBV29-1 combines with J gene TRBJ2-1, with 7 bases matching TRBD2. CDR1 is SQVTM and CDR2 is ANQGSEA in the germline V gene. The CDR3 has 14 amino acids. V lost 7 bases to trimming and J lost 1 base; unmatched junction nucleotides: 7. CDR3 amino acids: CSGARGVSYNEQFF. The CDR3 DNA sequence: TGCAGCGGCGCTCGGGGGGTGTCCTACAATGAGCAGTTCTTC.

This sequence joins TRBV3-1 (or the pseudogene TRBV3-2) and TRBJ2-2; D perhaps matches TRBD2 (5 bases). Deletions cut 4 bases from V and 6 bases from J, with 6 bases between. Germline values: CDR1 LGHDT, CDR2 YNNKEL (reference sequence). This CDR3 contains 12 residues. This chain's CDR3 is CASSPGSGELFF. The CDR3 nucleotides read TGTGCCAGCAGCCCGGGATCCGGGGAGCTGTTTTTT.

The V gene is TRBV5-4, the J gene TRBJ2-1; TRBD2 matches 10 bases. The CDR3 extends over 15 amino acids. In germline, CDR1 is SGHNT, CDR2 YYREEE (reference sequence). Losses at the gene ends were 4 bases for V and 3 bases for J; bases not matched to a gene: 4. CDR3 loop: CASSPRTSGYNEQFF. The CDR3 DNA follows: TGTGCCAGCAGCCCTCGGACTAGCGGCTACAATGAGCAGTTCTTC.

The chain recombines TRBV7-7 with TRBJ2-6; 7 positions agree with TRBD2. The CDR3 consists of 17 residues. In germline, CDR1 is SSHAT, CDR2 FNYEAQ (reference sequence). The junction had 9 bases not matched to a gene; V was cut back by 5 bases and J by 2 bases. As DNA, the CDR3 is TGTGCCAGCAGCCCGATACGGGGGGTGACTGGGGCCAACGTCCTGACTTTC. This sequence encodes CASSPIRGVTGANVLTF.

The chain uses TRBV13 and TRBJ1-1; D gene ambiguous. Germline assignment: CDR1 PRHDT and CDR2 FYEKMQ (reference sequence). Trimming stripped 3 bases from V and 3 bases from J, with 2 bases between. This CDR3 has 11 amino acids. The CDR3 DNA is TGTGCCAGCAGCTTCTACACTGAAGCTTTCTTT. Its protein is CASSFYTEAFF. The full variable domain, in which reference TRBV13 and TRBJ1-1 provide the parts outside the CDR3, is AAGVIQSPRHLIKEKRETATLKCYPIPRHDTVYWYQQGPGQDPQFLISFYEKMQSDKGSIPDRFSAQQFSDYHSELNMSSLELGDSALYFCASSFYTEAFFGQGTRLTVV.

The chain is built from TRBV5-1 and TRBJ2-1; D ambiguous. V was pared by 0 bases and J by 5 bases, with 3 bases between. The CDR3 extends over 12 amino acids. The germline V gene encodes CDR1 SGHRS and CDR2 YFSETQ. DNA of the CDR3: TGCGCCAGCAGCTTGGTGGACAATGAGCAGTTCTTC. Its protein is CASSLVDNEQFF.

J is TRBJ2-7 and V is TRBV6-6; 8 nucleotides agree with TRBD1. V lost 7 bases and J lost 7; bases outside the gene matches: 9. The CDR3 is 13 amino acids. Germline values: CDR1 MNHNY, CDR2 SVGAGI (reference sequence). The CDR3 spells CASNGQGVGEQYF. The CDR3 bases are TGTGCCAGCAATGGACAGGGAGTGGGGGAGCAGTACTTC.

V and J are TRBV2 and TRBJ1-3; a weak D match, TRBD1 (6 bases). The germline V gene encodes CDR1 SNHLY and CDR2 FYNNEI. This CDR3 region has 15 residues. V gave up 7 bases and J gave up 0 bases, with 13 bases separating them. The DNA of the CDR3 is TGTGCCAGCACCGAGGAAGGGGGCTCTGGAAACACCATATATTTT. This codes for CASTEEGGSGNTIYF.

The J gene is TRBJ1-1, the V gene TRBV20-1; no clear D. From germline, CDR1 is DFQATT and CDR2 SNEGSKA (reference sequence). The V gene lost 3 bases and the J gene lost 0 bases, with 5 bases spanning the gap. This CDR3 region has 12 residues. CDR3 sequence reads: CSASGVNTEAFF. In nucleotides, the CDR3 is TGCAGTGCTAGTGGGGTGAACACTGAAGCTTTCTTT.

This chain joins TRBV12-3 or TRBV12-4 and TRBJ1-1, with D uncertain. V lost 6 bases and J 0 bases, leaving 8 bases between the germline ends. The CDR3 runs 13 residues. The CDR3 protein is CASSSGMNTEAFF. CDR3 DNA: TGTGCCAGCAGCTCGGGAATGAACACTGAAGCTTTCTTT.